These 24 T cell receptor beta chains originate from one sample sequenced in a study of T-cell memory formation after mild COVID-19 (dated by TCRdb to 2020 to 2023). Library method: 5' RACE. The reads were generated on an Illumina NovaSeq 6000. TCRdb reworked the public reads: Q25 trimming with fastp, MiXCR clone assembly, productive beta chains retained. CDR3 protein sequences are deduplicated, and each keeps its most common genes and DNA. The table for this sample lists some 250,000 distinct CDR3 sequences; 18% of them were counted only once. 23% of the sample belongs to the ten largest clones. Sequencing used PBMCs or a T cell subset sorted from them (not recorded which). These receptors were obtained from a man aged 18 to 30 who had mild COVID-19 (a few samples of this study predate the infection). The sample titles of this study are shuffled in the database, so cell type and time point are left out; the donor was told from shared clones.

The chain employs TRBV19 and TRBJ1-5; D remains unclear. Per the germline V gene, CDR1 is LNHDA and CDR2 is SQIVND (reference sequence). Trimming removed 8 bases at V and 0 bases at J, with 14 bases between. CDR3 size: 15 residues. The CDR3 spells CASGPTVYSNQPQHF. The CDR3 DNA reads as TGTGCCAGTGGCCCGACCGTCTATAGCAATCAGCCCCAGCATTTT.

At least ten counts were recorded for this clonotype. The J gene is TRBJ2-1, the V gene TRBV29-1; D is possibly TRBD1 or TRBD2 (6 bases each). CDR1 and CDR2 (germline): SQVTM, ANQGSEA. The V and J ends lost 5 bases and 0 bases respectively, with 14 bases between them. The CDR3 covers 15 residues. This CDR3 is CSVNGGSNSYNEQFF. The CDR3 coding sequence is TGCAGCGTTAACGGGGGCTCAAACTCCTACAATGAGCAGTTCTTC.

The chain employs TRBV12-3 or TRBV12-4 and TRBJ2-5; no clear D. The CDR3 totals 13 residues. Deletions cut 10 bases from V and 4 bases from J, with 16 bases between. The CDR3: CATTHRSIETQYF. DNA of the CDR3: TGTGCCACCACCCATCGCAGCATAGAGACCCAGTACTTC.

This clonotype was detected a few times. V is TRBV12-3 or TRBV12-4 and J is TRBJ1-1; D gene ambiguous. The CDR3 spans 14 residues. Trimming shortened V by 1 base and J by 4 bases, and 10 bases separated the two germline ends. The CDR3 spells CASSLVPPGTEAFF. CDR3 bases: TGTGCCAGCAGTTTAGTTCCGCCGGGCACTGAAGCTTTCTTT.

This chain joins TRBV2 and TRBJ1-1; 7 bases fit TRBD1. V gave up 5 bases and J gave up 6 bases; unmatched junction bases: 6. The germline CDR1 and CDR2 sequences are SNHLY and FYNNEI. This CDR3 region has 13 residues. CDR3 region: CASSQTGIAEAFF. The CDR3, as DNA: TGTGCCAGCAGTCAGACAGGGATCGCTGAAGCTTTCTTT.

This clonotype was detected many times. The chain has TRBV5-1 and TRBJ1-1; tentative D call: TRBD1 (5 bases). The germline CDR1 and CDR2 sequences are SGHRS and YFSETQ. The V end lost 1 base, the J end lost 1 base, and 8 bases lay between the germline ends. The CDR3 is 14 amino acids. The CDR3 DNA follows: TGCGCCAGCAGCTTGTGGGGGGGGAACACTGAAGCTTTCTTT. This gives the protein CASSLWGGNTEAFF.

This CDR3 reads CASSQSTASGVRDTQYF. The DNA of the CDR3 is TGTGCCAGCAGCCAAAGCACGGCTAGCGGGGTTCGAGATACGCAGTATTTT. The V and J genes are TRBV4-2 and TRBJ2-3, with TRBD2 matching 9 bases. CDR1 is LGHNA, CDR2 YNFKEQ, per germline. This CDR3 contains 17 residues. Trimming at V came to 2 bases and at J to 5 bases, leaving 11 bases not matched to a gene.

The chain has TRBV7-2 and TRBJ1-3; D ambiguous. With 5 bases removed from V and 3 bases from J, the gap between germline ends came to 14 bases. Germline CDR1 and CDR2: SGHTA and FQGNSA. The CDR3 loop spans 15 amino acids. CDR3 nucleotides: TGTGCCAGCAGCGTCACTTCTACCGATGGAAACACCATATATTTT. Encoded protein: CASSVTSTDGNTIYF.

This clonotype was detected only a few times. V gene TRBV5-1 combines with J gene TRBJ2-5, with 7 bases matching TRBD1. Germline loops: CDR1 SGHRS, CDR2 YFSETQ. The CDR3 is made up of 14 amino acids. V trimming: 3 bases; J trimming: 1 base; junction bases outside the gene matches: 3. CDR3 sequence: CASSWTGRQETQYF. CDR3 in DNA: TGCGCCAGCAGCTGGACAGGCCGCCAAGAGACCCAGTACTTC.

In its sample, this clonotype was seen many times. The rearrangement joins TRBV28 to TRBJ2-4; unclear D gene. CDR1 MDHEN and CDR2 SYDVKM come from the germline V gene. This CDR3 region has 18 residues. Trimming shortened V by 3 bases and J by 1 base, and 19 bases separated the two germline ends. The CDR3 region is CASSLDLRTFMAKNIQYF. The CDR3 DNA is TGTGCCAGCAGTTTGGACCTGCGAACTTTTATGGCCAAAAACATTCAGTACTTC.

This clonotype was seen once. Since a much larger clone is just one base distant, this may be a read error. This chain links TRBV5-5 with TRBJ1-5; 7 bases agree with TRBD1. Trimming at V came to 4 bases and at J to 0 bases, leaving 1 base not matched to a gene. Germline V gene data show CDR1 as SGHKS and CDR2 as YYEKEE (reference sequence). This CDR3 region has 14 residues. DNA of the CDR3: TGTGCCAGCAGCCGGGACAGTAGCAATCAGCCCCAGCATTTT. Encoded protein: CASSRDSSNQPQHF.

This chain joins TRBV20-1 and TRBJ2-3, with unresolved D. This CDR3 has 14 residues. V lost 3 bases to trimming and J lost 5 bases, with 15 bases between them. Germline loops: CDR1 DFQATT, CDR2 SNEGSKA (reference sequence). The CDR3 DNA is TGCAGTGCTAGCCGTCCTGATGGTGGAGATACGCAGTATTTT. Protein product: CSASRPDGGDTQYF.

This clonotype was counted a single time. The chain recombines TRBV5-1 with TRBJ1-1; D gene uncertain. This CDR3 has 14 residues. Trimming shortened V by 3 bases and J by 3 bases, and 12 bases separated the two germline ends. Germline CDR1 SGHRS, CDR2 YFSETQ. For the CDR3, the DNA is TGCGCCAGCAGCTCGGCCCTTCGGGACACTGAAGCTTTCTTT. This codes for CASSSALRDTEAFF.

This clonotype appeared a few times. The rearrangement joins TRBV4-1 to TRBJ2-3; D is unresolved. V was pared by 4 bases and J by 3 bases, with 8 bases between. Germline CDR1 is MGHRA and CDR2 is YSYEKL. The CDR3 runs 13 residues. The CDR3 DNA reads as TGCGCCAGCAGCCGCCCCCAGACAGATACGCAGTATTTT. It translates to CASSRPQTDTQYF.

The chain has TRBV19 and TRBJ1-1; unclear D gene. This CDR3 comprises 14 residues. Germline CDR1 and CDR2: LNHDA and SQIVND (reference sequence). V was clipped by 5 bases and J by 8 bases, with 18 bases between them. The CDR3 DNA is TGTGCCAGTAGTCCCACAATCATGATATCGGAAGCTTTCTTT. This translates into CASSPTIMISEAFF. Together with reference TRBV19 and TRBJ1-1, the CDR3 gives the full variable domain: DGGITQSPKYLFRKEGQNVTLSCEQNLNHDAMYWYRQDPGQGLRLIYYSQIVNDFQKGDIAEGYSVSREKKESFPLTVTSAQKNPTAFYLCASSPTIMISEAFFGQGTRLTVV.

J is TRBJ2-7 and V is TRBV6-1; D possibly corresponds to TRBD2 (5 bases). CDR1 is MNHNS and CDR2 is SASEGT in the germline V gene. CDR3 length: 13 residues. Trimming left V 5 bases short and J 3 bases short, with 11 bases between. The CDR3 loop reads CASSITRDYEQYF. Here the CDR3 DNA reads TGTGCCAGCAGTATTACCCGGGACTACGAGCAGTACTTC.

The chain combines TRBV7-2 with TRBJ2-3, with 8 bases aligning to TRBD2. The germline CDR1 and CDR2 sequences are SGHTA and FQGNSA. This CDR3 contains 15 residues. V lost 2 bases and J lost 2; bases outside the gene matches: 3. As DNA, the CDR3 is TGTGCCAGCAGCTTACGGGGGGGCCTCACAGATACGCAGTATTTT. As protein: CASSLRGGLTDTQYF.

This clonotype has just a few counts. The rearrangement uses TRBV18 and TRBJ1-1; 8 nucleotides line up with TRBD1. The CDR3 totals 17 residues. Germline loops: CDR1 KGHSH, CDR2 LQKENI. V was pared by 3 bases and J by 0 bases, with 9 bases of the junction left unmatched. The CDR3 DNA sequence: TGTGCCAGCTCACCTCCTTCCCACAGGGGGGTGAACACTGAAGCTTTCTTT. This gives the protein CASSPPSHRGVNTEAFF.

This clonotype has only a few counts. The CDR3 nucleotides read TGTGCCAGCAGCCATGATTTAGCGGGGGTTGCAGAGACCCAGTACTTC. As protein: CASSHDLAGVAETQYF. This chain uses TRBV4-2 with TRBJ2-5, with TRBD2 matching over 9 bases. CDR1 and CDR2 (germline): LGHNA, YNFKEQ. The V and J ends lost 3 bases and 4 bases, in that order; junction bases with no gene match: 9. This CDR3 has 16 amino acids.

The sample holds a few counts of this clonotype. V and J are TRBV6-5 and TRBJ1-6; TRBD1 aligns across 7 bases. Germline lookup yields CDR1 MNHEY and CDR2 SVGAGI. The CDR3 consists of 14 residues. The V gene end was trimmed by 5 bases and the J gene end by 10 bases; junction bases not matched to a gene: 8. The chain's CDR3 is CASSRQGGESPLHF. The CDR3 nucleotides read TGTGCCAGCAGTCGACAGGGTGGTGAATCACCCCTCCACTTT.

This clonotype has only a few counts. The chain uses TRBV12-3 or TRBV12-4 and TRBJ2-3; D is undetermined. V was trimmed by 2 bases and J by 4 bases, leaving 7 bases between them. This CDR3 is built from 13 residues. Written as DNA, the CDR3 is TGTGCCAGCAGTTTATATCGGGCAGATACGCAGTATTTT. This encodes CASSLYRADTQYF.

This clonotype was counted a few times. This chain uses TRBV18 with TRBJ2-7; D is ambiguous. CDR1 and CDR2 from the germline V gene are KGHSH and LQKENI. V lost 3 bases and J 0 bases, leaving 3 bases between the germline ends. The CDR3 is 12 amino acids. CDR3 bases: TGTGCCAGCTCACCCTACTCCTACGAGCAGTACTTC. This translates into CASSPYSYEQYF.

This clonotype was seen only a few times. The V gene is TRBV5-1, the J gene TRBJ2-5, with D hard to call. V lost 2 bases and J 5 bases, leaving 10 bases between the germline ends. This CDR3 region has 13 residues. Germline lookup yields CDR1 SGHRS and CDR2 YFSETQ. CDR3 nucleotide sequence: TGCGCCAGCAGCTTCGGGCTCGAGGAGACCCAGTACTTC. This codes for CASSFGLEETQYF. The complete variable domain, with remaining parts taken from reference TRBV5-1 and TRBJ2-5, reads KAGVTQTPRYLIKTRGQQVTLSCSPISGHRSVSWYQQTPGQGLQFLFEYFSETQRNKGNFPGRFSGRQFSNSRSEMNVSTLELGDSALYLCASSFGLEETQYFGPGTRLLVL.

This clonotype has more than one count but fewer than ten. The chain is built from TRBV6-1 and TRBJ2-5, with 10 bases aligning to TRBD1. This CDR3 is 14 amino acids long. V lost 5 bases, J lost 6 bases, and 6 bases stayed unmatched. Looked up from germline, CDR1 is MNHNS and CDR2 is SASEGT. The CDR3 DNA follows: TGTGCCAGCAGTTACGACAGGGGGCTGAAGACCCAGTACTTC. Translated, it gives CASSYDRGLKTQYF.